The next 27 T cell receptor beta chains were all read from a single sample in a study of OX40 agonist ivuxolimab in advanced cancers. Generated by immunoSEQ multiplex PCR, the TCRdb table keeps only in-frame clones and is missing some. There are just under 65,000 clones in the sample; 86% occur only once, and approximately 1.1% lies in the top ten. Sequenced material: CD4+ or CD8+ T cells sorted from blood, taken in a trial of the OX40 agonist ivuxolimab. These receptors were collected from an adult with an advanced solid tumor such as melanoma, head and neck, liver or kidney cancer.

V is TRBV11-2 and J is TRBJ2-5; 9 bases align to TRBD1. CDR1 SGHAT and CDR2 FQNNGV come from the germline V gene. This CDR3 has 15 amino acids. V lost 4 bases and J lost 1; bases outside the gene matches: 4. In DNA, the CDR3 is TGTGCCAGCAGCTCCGGGACAGGGAGCCAAGAGACCCAGTACTTC. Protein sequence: CASSSGTGSQETQYF. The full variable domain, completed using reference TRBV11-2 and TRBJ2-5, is EAGVAQSPRYKIIEKRQSVAFWCNPISGHATLYWYQQILGQGPKLLIQFQNNGVVDDSQLPKDRFSAERLKGVDSTLKIQPAKLEDSAVYLCASSSGTGSQETQYFGPGTRLLVL.

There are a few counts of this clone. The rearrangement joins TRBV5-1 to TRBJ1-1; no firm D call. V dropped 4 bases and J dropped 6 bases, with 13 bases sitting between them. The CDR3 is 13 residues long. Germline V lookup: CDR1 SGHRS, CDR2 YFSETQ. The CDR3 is CASSPHGEAEAFF. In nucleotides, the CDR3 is TGCGCCAGCAGCCCACATGGGGAGGCTGAAGCTTTCTTT.

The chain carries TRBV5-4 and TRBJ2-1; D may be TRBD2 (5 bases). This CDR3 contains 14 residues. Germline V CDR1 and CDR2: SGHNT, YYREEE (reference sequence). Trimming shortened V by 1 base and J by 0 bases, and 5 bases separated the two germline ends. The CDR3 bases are TGTGCCAGCAGCTTGCGGGGCTCCTACAATGAGCAGTTCTTC. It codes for CASSLRGSYNEQFF.

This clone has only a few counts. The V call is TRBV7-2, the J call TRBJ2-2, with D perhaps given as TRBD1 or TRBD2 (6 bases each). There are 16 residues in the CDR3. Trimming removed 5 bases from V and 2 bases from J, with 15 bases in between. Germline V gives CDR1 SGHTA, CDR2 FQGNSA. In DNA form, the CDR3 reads TGTGCCAGCAGCACTCAGACAGGACTAAACACCGGGGAGCTGTTTTTT. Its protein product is CASSTQTGLNTGELFF.

Written as DNA, the CDR3 is TGCAGCGTAGGACTTCCAGCGGGAGGGCCGTCAGATACGCAGTATTTT. Translated, it gives CSVGLPAGGPSDTQYF. This sequence joins TRBV29-1 and TRBJ2-3, with 10 nucleotides matching TRBD2. Trimming cost V 6 bases and J 4 bases; bases outside gene matches: 13. The CDR3 has 16 amino acids. Germline CDR1 reads SQVTM; CDR2 reads ANQGSEA.

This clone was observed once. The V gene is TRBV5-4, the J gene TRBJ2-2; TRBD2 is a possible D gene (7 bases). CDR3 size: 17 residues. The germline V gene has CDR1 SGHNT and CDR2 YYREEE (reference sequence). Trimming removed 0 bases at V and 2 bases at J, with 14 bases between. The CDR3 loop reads CASSLGGGGLNTGELFF. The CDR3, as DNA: TGTGCCAGCAGCTTGGGAGGGGGAGGGCTAAACACCGGGGAGCTGTTTTTT.

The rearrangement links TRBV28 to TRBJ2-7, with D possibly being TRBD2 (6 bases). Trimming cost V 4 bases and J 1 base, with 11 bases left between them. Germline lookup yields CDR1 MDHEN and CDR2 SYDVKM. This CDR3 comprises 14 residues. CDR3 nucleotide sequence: TGTGCCAGCAGTTCCGCGGGACGGTCCTACGAGCAGTACTTC. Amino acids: CASSSAGRSYEQYF. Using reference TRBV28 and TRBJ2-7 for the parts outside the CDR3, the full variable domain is DVKVTQSSRYLVKRTGEKVFLECVQDMDHENMFWYRQDPGLGLRLIYFSYDVKMKEKGDIPEGYSVSREKKERFSLILESASTNQTSMYLCASSSAGRSYEQYFGPGTRLTVT.

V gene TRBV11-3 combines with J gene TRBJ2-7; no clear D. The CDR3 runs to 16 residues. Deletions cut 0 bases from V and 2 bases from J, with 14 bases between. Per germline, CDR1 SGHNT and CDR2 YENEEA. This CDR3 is CASSLEPLQLPYEQYF. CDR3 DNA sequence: TGTGCCAGCAGCTTAGAGCCTCTCCAGCTCCCCTACGAGCAGTACTTC.

CDR3 amino acids: CASSLTGLSYEQYF. DNA of the CDR3: TGTGCCAGCAGCTTAACAGGTCTGTCCTACGAGCAGTACTTC. This chain connects TRBV7-9 to TRBJ2-7, with D possibly matching TRBD1 (5 bases). The V gene's germline CDR1 is SEHNR and CDR2 FQNEAQ (reference sequence). The V end was cut by 2 bases, the J end by 1 base, with 9 bases between. This CDR3 comprises 14 residues.

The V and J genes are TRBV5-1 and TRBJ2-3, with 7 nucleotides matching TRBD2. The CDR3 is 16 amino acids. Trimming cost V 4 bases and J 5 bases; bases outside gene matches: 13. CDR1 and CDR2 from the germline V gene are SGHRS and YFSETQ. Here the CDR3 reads CASSTGLESSVDTQYF. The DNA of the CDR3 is TGCGCCAGCAGCACTGGACTAGAGTCCTCAGTAGATACGCAGTATTTT.

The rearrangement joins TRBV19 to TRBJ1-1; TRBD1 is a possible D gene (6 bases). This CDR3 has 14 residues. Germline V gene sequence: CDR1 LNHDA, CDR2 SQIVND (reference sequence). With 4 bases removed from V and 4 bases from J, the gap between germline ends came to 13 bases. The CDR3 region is CASSTTGWGTEAFF. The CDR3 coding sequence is TGTGCCAGTAGTACGACAGGATGGGGCACTGAAGCTTTCTTT.

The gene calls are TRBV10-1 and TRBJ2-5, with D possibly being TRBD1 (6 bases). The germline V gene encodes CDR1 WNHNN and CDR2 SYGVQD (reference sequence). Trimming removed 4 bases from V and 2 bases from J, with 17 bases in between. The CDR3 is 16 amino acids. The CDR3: CASSGGTGLQQETQYF. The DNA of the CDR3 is TGCGCCAGCAGTGGGGGAACAGGGCTCCAGCAAGAGACCCAGTACTTC.

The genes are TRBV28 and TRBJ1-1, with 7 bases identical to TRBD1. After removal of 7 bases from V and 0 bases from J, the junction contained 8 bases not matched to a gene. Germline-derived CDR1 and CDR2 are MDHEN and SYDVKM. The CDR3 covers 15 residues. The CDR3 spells CASIDRQGLNTEAFF. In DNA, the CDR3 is TGTGCCAGCATAGACCGACAGGGCCTGAACACTGAAGCTTTCTTT.

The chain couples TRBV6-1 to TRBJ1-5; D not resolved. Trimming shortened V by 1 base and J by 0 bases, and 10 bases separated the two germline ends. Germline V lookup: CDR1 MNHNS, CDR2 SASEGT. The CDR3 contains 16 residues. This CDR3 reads CASSEVWAYSNQPQHF. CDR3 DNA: TGTGCCAGCAGTGAAGTCTGGGCTTATAGCAATCAGCCCCAGCATTTT.

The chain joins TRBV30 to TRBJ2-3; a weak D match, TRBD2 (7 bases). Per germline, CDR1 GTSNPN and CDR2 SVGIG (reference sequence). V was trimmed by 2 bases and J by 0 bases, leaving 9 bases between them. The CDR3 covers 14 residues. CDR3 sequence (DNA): TGTGCCTGGAGTAAGGGGGGGAGCACAGATACGCAGTATTTT. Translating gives CAWSKGGSTDTQYF.

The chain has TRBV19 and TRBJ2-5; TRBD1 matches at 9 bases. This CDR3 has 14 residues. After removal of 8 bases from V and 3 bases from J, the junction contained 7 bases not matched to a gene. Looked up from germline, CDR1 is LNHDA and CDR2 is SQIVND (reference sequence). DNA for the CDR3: TGTGCCAGTGGATGGACAGGGGCGGAAGAGACCCAGTACTTC. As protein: CASGWTGAEETQYF. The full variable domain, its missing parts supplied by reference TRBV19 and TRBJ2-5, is DGGITQSPKYLFRKEGQNVTLSCEQNLNHDAMYWYRQDPGQGLRLIYYSQIVNDFQKGDIAEGYSVSREKKESFPLTVTSAQKNPTAFYLCASGWTGAEETQYFGPGTRLLVL.

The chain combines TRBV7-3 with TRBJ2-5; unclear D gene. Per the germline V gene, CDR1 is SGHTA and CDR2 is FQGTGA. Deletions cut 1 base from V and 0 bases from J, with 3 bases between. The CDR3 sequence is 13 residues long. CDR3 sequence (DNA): TGTGCCAGCAGCTTAAGGGACCAAGAGACCCAGTACTTC. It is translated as CASSLRDQETQYF.

The CDR3: CACNGIGNQPQHF. The CDR3 DNA follows: TGTGCCTGTAACGGGATTGGCAATCAGCCCCAGCATTTT. V gene TRBV19 combines with J gene TRBJ1-5; D gene ambiguous. CDR1 is LNHDA and CDR2 is SQIVND in the germline V gene (reference sequence). Deletions cut 11 bases from V and 2 bases from J, with 13 bases between. The CDR3 sequence is 13 residues long.

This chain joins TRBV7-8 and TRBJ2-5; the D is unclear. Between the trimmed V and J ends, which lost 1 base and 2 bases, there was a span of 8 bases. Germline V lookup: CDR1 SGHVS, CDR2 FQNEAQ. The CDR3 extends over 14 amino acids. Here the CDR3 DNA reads TGTGCCAGCAGCTTAGAGGGCCGTCAAGAGACCCAGTACTTC. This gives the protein CASSLEGRQETQYF.

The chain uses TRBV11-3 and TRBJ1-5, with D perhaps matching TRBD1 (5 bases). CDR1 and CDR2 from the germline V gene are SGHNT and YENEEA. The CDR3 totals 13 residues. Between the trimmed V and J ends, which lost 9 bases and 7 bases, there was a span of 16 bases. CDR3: CASSDSGGQPQHF. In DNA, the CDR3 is TGTGCCAGTAGCGACAGCGGAGGCCAGCCCCAGCATTTT.

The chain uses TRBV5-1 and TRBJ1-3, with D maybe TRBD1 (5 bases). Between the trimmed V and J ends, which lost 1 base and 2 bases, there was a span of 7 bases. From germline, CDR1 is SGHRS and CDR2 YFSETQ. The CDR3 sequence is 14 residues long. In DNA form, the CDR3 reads TGCGCCAGCAGCTTGCAGGGTACTGGAAACACCATATATTTT. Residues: CASSLQGTGNTIYF. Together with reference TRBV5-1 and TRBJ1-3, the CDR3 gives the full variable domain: KAGVTQTPRYLIKTRGQQVTLSCSPISGHRSVSWYQQTPGQGLQFLFEYFSETQRNKGNFPGRFSGRQFSNSRSEMNVSTLELGDSALYLCASSLQGTGNTIYFGEGSWLTVV.

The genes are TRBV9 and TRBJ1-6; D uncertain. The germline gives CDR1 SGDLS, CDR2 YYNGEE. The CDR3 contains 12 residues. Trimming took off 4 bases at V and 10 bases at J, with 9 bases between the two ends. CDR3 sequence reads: CASSYNDSPLHF. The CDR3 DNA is TGTGCCAGCAGCTACAACGACTCACCCCTCCACTTT.

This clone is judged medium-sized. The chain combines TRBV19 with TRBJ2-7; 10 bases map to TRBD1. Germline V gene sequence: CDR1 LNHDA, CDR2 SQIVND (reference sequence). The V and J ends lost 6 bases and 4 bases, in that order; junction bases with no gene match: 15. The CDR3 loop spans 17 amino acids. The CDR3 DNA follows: TGTGCCAGTAGCCGATCGTCGCGGGACAGGGGAGGATACGAGCAGTACTTC. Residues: CASSRSSRDRGGYEQYF.

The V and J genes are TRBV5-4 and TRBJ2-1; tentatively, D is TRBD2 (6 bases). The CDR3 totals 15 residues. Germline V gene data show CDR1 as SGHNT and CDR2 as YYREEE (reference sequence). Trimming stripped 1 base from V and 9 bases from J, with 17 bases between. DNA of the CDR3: TGTGCCAGCAGCTTGTTTAGCGGAGGGTCGGGTGAGCAGTTCTTC. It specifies CASSLFSGGSGEQFF.

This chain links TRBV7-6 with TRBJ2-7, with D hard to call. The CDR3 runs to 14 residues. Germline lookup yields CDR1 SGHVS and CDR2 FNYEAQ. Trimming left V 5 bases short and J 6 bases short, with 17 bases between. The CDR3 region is CASSPTGYLSEQYF. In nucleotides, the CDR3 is TGTGCCAGCAGCCCCACTGGTTACCTATCCGAGCAGTACTTC.

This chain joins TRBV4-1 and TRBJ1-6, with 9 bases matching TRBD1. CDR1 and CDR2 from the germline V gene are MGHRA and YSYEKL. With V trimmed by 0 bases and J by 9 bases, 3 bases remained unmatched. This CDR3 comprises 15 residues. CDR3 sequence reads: CASSQEDRGSSPLHF. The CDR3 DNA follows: TGCGCCAGCAGCCAAGAAGACAGGGGGAGTTCACCCCTCCACTTT.

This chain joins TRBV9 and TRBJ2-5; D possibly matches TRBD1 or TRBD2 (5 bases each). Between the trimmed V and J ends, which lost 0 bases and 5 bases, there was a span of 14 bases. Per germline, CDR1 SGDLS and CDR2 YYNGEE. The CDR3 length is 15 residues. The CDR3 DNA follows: TGTGCCAGCAGCGTAGATTCAGGGTGGGGGGAGACCCAGTACTTC. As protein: CASSVDSGWGETQYF.